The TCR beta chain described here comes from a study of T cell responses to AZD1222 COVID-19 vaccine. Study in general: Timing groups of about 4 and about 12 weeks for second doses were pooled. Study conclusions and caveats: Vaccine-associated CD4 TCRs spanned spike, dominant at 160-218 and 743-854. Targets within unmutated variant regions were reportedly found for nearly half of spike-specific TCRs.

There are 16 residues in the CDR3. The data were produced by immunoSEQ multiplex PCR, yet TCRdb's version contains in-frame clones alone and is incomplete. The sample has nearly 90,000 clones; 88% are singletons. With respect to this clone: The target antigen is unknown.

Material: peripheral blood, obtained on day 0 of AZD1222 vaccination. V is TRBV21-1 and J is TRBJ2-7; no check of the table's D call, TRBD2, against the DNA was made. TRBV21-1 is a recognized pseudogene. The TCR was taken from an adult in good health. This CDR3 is CASSKGDSGSRYEQYF. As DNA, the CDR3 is TGTGCCAGCAGCAAAGGTGATAGCGGGAGTCGGTACGAGCAGTACTTC.